These 21 T cell receptor beta chains share one sample of origin, sequenced in a study of cytomegalovirus exposure and HLA in healthy donors. The primer mix had 60 Vbeta and 13 Jbeta primers. The method was immunoSEQ multiplex PCR; TCRdb's version includes in-frame clones alone and lacks a portion of them. The table records 65,000 to 85,000 clones, roughly 80% of them present only once. The sequenced sample was PBMCs. The receptor set was obtained from a woman aged 35 to 49 in good health and CMV-seropositive.

V usage is TRBV7-9 and J usage is TRBJ1-1; D perhaps matches TRBD1 (6 bases). The CDR3 runs to 15 residues. V lost 5 bases, J lost 1 base, and 14 bases lay in between. Germline CDR1 is SEHNR and CDR2 is FQNEAQ (reference sequence). The CDR3 loop is CASSAPDRSNTEAFF. In DNA form, the CDR3 reads TGTGCCAGCAGCGCCCCGGACAGATCGAACACTGAAGCTTTCTTT.

This clone came up many times. The chain recombines TRBV28 with TRBJ2-7; the match to TRBD1 covers 9 bases. Germline CDR1 and CDR2: MDHEN and SYDVKM. This CDR3 contains 16 residues. V shed 4 bases, J shed 2 bases, and the junction held 9 bases outside the gene matches. The CDR3 loop reads CASSSLQGAFTYEQYF. CDR3 nucleotides: TGTGCCAGCAGTTCCCTACAGGGGGCCTTCACCTACGAGCAGTACTTC.

The chain links TRBV27 to TRBJ2-5; TRBD2 matches at 9 bases. Germline CDR1 reads MNHEY; CDR2 reads SMNVEV (reference sequence). V lost 5 bases to trimming and J lost 6 bases; unmatched junction nucleotides: 10. The CDR3 spans 15 residues. The CDR3 reads CASSPGGTSLKTQYF. The DNA for the CDR3 is TGTGCCAGCAGTCCCGGAGGGACTAGCTTAAAGACCCAGTACTTC.

The genes are TRBV9 and TRBJ1-2; tentatively, D is TRBD1 (5 bases). V dropped 2 bases and J dropped 8 bases, with 16 bases sitting between them. The length of the CDR3 is 14 residues. Germline CDR1 is SGDLS and CDR2 is YYNGEE. The CDR3 is CASSVKFGGDGYTF. CDR3 bases: TGTGCCAGCAGCGTTAAATTCGGAGGGGACGGCTACACCTTC. The variable domain in full, completed from reference TRBV9 and TRBJ1-2, reads DSGVTQTPKHLITATGQRVTLRCSPRSGDLSVYWYQQSLDQGLQFLIQYYNGEERAKGNILERFSAQQFPDLHSELNLSSLELGDSALYFCASSVKFGGDGYTFGSGTRLTVV.

This chain links TRBV5-1 with TRBJ1-6; 9 bases agree with TRBD1. The V gene end was trimmed by 4 bases and the J gene end by 7 bases; junction bases not matched to a gene: 6. CDR3 length: 15 amino acids. Germline CDR1 reads SGHRS; CDR2 reads YFSETQ. The DNA for the CDR3 is TGCGCCAGCAGCCCCAGGGACAGGGTCAATTCACCCCTCCACTTT. This sequence encodes CASSPRDRVNSPLHF.

The CDR3 protein is CASSPLLNTEAFF. The CDR3, as DNA: TGTGCCAGCAGCCCTCTACTGAACACTGAAGCTTTCTTT. The chain combines TRBV7-7 with TRBJ1-1; D is ambiguous. Germline CDR1 and CDR2: SSHAT and FNYEAQ (reference sequence). CDR3 length: 13 amino acids. The germline V and J ends were trimmed by 5 bases and 0 bases, with 7 bases remaining between them.

The CDR3 region is CASSFGGQGEKLFF. The CDR3 DNA is TGCGCCAGCAGCTTTGGGGGACAGGGAGAAAAACTGTTTTTT. The chain recombines TRBV5-1 with TRBJ1-4; 9 positions match TRBD1. J lost 8 bases, V lost 2 bases, and 4 bases had no gene match. Germline V CDR1 and CDR2: SGHRS, YFSETQ. The length of the CDR3 is 14 residues.

This sequence joins TRBV14 and TRBJ1-2; TRBD1 matches 7 bases. V lost 1 base, J lost 8 bases, and 7 bases stayed unmatched. The CDR3 is made up of 14 amino acids. Per germline, CDR1 SGHDN and CDR2 FVKESK. The chain's CDR3 is CASSQVSQGGGYTF. DNA for the CDR3: TGTGCCAGCAGCCAAGTGTCGCAGGGGGGCGGCTACACCTTC.

The chain is built from TRBV27 and TRBJ2-7; 11 nucleotides agree with TRBD2. Germline CDR1 is MNHEY and CDR2 is SMNVEV (reference sequence). CDR3 size: 16 residues. The J segment lost 0 bases and the V segment lost 8 bases, leaving 9 bases of the junction unmatched. CDR3 sequence: CASGDYGTSGSYEQYF. DNA for the CDR3: TGTGCCAGCGGAGATTATGGGACTAGCGGCTCCTACGAGCAGTACTTC.

This sequence joins TRBV5-6 and TRBJ1-2; TRBD1 is a possible D gene (5 bases). Germline V gene lookup returns CDR1 SGHDT and CDR2 YYEEEE. The CDR3 extends over 13 amino acids. V shed 4 bases and J shed 4 bases, with 11 bases lying between them. The CDR3 region is CASSADSLYGYTF. The CDR3 DNA reads TGTGCCAGCAGCGCAGACAGTCTCTATGGCTACACCTTC.

This chain joins TRBV30 and TRBJ2-1, with 7 bases matching TRBD2. Germline V CDR1 and CDR2: GTSNPN, SVGIG (reference sequence). CDR3 size: 14 residues. V was clipped by 0 bases and J by 15 bases; unmatched bases: 14. In DNA form, the CDR3 reads TGTGCCTGGAGTGTAATCCCCCCCGCCGGGAGGCCGTTCTTC. This gives the protein CAWSVIPPAGRPFF.

This clone was seen more than once but under ten times. V is TRBV6-1 and J is TRBJ1-1; 7 bases align to TRBD1. Germline assignment: CDR1 MNHNS and CDR2 SASEGT. The CDR3 covers 14 residues. With V trimmed by 6 bases and J by 1 base, 5 bases remained unmatched. CDR3 nucleotides: TGTGCCAGCAGGACGACAGGGTCGAACACTGAAGCTTTCTTT. Protein product: CASRTTGSNTEAFF.

This clone was detected only a few times. The genes are TRBV7-2 and TRBJ2-7, with TRBD1 as a possible D gene (5 bases). Trimming shortened V by 5 bases and J by 4 bases, and 9 bases separated the two germline ends. The CDR3 has 12 amino acids. Germline V lookup: CDR1 SGHTA, CDR2 FQGNSA. The CDR3 sequence is CASSHDRYEQYF. CDR3 DNA sequence: TGTGCCAGCAGCCACGACAGATACGAGCAGTACTTC.

This clone was counted once. This chain uses TRBV12-1 with TRBJ2-1; the DNA was not compared with TRBD2, the D call given in the table. TRBV12-1 is reported as a pseudogene. This CDR3 has 16 amino acids. The CDR3 loop is CASSSRTSGLYNEQFF. CDR3 coding DNA: TGTGCCAGCAGCAGCCGGACTAGCGGATTATACAATGAGCAGTTCTTC.

This chain connects TRBV30 to TRBJ1-2; possible D gene TRBD1, 5 bases. This CDR3 comprises 15 residues. With 0 bases removed from V and 2 bases from J, the gap between germline ends came to 13 bases. Germline CDR1 reads GTSNPN; CDR2 reads SVGIG (reference sequence). CDR3 loop: CAWSVLVRVNYGYTF. Here the CDR3 DNA reads TGTGCCTGGAGTGTACTTGTCAGGGTGAACTATGGCTACACCTTC.

This clone was counted a few times. V usage is TRBV5-4 and J usage is TRBJ2-5; 7 nucleotides match TRBD2. The CDR3 is 14 residues long. V lost 3 bases, J lost 2 bases, and 4 bases stayed unmatched. CDR1 and CDR2 (germline): SGHNT, YYREEE (reference sequence). The DNA of the CDR3 is TGTGCCAGCAGCTACGGGACTACGCAAGAGACCCAGTACTTC. Translation gives CASSYGTTQETQYF.

The CDR3 bases are TGTGCCAGCAGTGGGGAAAGGGGACTAGCGAGAGAGACCCAGTACTTC. Amino acids: CASSGERGLARETQYF. The rearrangement joins TRBV2 to TRBJ2-5, with TRBD2 matching over 10 bases. J was trimmed by 4 bases and V by 4 bases; bases with no gene match: 9. This CDR3 is built from 16 residues. Germline values: CDR1 SNHLY, CDR2 FYNNEI. Full variable domain (outside the CDR3, taken from reference TRBV2 and TRBJ2-5): EPEVTQTPSHQVTQMGQEVILRCVPISNHLYFYWYRQILGQKVEFLVSFYNNEISEKSEIFDDQFSVERPDGSNFTLKIRSTKLEDSAMYFCASSGERGLARETQYFGPGTRLLVL.

Here the CDR3 reads CASSPRTGLNTEAFF. CDR3 in DNA: TGTGCCAGCAGCCCCAGGACAGGGCTGAACACTGAAGCTTTCTTT. The rearrangement links TRBV13 to TRBJ1-1; 8 bases fit TRBD1. The length of the CDR3 is 15 residues. Trimming at V came to 5 bases and at J to 0 bases, leaving 5 bases not matched to a gene. CDR1 and CDR2 from the germline V gene are PRHDT and FYEKMQ (reference sequence).

The J gene is TRBJ2-5, the V gene TRBV6-1, with 9 bases fitting TRBD2. The length of the CDR3 is 17 residues. From germline, CDR1 is MNHNS and CDR2 SASEGT. J gave up 5 bases and V 4 bases, and 14 bases lay outside the gene matches. Here the CDR3 reads CASSVSLGGRGTETQYF. Here the CDR3 DNA reads TGTGCCAGCAGTGTGAGTTTGGGCGGGAGGGGGACGGAGACCCAGTACTTC.

This chain links TRBV4-1 with TRBJ2-1; 11 positions agree with TRBD2. The CDR3 length is 20 residues. Germline trimming cut 1 base from V and 3 bases from J; bases unmatched to any gene: 14. CDR1 MGHRA and CDR2 YSYEKL come from the germline V gene. CDR3 residues: CASSQVIVRLAGTNYNEQFF. The CDR3 region has the DNA TGCGCCAGCAGCCAAGTTATCGTTCGACTAGCGGGGACGAACTACAATGAGCAGTTCTTC.

V usage is TRBV30 and J usage is TRBJ2-3; 7 bases agree with TRBD1. The germline V gene encodes CDR1 GTSNPN and CDR2 SVGIG (reference sequence). The V gene end was trimmed by 0 bases and the J gene end by 0 bases; junction bases not matched to a gene: 6. This CDR3 is 16 amino acids long. The CDR3 region is CAWSVDRVPSTDTQYF. The CDR3 DNA follows: TGTGCCTGGAGTGTTGACAGGGTCCCTAGCACAGATACGCAGTATTTT.